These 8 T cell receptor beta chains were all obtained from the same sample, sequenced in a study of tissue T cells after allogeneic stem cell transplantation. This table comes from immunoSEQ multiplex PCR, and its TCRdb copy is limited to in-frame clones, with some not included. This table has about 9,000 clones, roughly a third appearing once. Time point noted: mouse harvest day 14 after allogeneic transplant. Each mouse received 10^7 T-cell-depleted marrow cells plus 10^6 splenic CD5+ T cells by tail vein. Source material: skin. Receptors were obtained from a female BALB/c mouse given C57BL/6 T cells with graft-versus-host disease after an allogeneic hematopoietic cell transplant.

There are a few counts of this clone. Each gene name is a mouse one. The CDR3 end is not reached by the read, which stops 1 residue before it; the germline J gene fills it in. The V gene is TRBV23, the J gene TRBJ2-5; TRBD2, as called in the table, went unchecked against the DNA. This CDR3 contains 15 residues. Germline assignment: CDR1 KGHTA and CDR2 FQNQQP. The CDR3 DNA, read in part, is TGCTCCAGCAGTCCTCGGACTGGGGGGAGGGACACCCAGTAC. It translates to CSSSPRTGGRDTQY. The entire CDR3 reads CSSSPRTGGRDTQYF.

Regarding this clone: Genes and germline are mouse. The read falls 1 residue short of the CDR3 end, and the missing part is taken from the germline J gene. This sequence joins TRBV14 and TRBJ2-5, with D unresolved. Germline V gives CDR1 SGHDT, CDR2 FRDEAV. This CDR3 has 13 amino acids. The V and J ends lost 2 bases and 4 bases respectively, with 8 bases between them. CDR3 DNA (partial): TGTGCCAGCAGTTTGGGCAGAAAAGACACCCAGTAC. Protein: CASSLGRKDTQY. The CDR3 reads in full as CASSLGRKDTQYF.

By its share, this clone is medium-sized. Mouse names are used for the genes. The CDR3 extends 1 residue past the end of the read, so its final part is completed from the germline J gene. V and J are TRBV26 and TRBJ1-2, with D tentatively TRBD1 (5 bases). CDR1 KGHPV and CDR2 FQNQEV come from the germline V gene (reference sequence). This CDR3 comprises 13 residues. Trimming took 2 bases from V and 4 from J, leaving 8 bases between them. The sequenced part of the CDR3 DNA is TGTGCCAGCAGTCTGGGACAAGCCTCCGACTACACC. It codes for CASSLGQASDYT. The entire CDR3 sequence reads CASSLGQASDYTF.

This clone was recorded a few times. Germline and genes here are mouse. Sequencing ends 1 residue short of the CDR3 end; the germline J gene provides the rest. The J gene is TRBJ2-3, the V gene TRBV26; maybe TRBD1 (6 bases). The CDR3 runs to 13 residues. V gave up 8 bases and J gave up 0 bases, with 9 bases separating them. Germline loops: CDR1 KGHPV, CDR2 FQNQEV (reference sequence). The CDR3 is CASRDNSAETLYF. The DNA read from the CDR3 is TGTGCCAGCCGGGACAATAGTGCAGAAACGCTGTAT. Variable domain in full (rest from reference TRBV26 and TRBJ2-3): NSKVIQTPRYLVKGQGQKAKMRCIPEKGHPVVFWYQQNKNNEFKFLINFQNQEVLQQIDMTEKRFSAECPSNSPCSLEIQSSEAGDSALYLCASRDNSAETLYFGSGTRLTVL.

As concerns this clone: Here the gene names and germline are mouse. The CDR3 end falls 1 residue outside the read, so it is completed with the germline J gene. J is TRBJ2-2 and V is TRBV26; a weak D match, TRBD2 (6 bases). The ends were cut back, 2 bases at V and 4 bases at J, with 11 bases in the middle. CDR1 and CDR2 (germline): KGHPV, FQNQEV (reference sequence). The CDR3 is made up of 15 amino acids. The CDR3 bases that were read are TGTGCCAGCAGTCTGGCGGGGGGAACCACCGGGCAGCTCTAC. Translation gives CASSLAGGTTGQLY. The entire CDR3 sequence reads CASSLAGGTTGQLYF.

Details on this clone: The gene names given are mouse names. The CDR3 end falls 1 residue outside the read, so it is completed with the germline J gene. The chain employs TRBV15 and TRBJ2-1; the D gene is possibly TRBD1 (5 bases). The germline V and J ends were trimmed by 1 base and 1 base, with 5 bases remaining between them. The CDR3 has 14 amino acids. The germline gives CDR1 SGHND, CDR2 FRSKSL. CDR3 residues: CASSLGQNYAEQFF. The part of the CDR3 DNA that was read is TGTGCCAGCAGTTTAGGACAGAACTATGCTGAGCAGTTC.

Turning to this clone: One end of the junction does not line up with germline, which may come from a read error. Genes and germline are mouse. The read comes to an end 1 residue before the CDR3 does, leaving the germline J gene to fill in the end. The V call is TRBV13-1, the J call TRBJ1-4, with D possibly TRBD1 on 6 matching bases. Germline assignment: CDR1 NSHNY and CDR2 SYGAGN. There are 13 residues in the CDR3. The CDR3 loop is CASGEQGNERLFF. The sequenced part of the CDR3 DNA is TGTGCCAGCGGTGAACAGGGAAACGAAAGATTATTT.

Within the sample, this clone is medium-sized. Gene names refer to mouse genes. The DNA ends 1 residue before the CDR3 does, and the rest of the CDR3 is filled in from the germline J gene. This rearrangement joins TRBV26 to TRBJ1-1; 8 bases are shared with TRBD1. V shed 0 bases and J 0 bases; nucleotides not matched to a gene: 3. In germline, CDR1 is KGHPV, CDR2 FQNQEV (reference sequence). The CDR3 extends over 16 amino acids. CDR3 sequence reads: CASSLSMGQANTEVFF. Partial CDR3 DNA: TGTGCCAGCAGTCTGTCGATGGGACAGGCAAACACAGAAGTCTTC.